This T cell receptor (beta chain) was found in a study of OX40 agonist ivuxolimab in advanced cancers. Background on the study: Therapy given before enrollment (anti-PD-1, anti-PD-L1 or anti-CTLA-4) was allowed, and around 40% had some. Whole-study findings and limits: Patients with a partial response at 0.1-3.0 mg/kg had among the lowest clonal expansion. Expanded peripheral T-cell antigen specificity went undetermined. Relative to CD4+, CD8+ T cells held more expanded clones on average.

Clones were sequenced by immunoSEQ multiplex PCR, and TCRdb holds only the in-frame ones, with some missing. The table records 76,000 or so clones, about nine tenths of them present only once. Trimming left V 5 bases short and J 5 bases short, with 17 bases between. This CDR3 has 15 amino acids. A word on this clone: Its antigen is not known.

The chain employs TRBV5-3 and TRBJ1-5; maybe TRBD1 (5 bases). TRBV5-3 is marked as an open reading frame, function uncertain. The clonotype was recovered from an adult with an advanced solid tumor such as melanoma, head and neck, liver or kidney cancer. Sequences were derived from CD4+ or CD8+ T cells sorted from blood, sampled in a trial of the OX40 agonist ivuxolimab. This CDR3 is CARSFPGRRYQPQHF. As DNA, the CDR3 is TGTGCCAGAAGTTTCCCAGGGCGCCGTTATCAGCCCCAGCATTTT.